The present T cell receptor (beta chain) was sequenced within a study of cytomegalovirus exposure and HLA in healthy donors. Of note for this clone: What it recognizes is unknown.

Study conclusions and caveats: Some public TCRs appeared in many individuals, while most sequences were rare.

It was with 60 Vbeta and 13 Jbeta primers that the PCR ran. This table comes from immunoSEQ multiplex PCR, and its TCRdb copy is limited to in-frame clones, with some not included. Found here are roughly 230,000 clones, around 90% of them singletons; the top ten hold around 1.7%. This sequence was found in a girl aged 2 to 10 in good health and CMV-seronegative. Input material: PBMCs.

The CDR3 DNA reads as TGCGCCAGCAGCCAAGTCGAATTGAGCGAGCAGTACTTC. It is translated as CASSQVELSEQYF. This rearrangement joins TRBV4-1 to TRBJ2-7; no firm D call. This CDR3 region has 13 residues. Germline assignment: CDR1 MGHRA and CDR2 YSYEKL. Trimming removed 1 base from V and 6 bases from J, with 10 bases in between.